This TCR beta chain emerged from a study of radiotherapy plus CTLA-4 blockade in lung cancer. In the study overall: With approximately 33% of patients having disease control, objective responses were seen in approximately 18%. Study-wide findings and caveats: Tumor-origin TCR clones grew in blood after radiotherapy plus ipilimumab. Response was reportedly best predicted by early blood T cell clone dynamics, with interferon-beta.

Clones were read by immunoSEQ multiplex PCR, and TCRdb kept only the in-frame ones, dropping some. The repertoire holds around 80,000 clones, with about 79% as singletons. The CDR3 is made up of 17 amino acids. CDR1 SGDLS and CDR2 YYNGEE come from the germline V gene. V lost 4 bases to trimming and J lost 5 bases; unmatched junction nucleotides: 16. It was focal radiation plus CTLA-4 blockade with ipilimumab that patients with chemo-refractory metastatic non-small-cell lung cancer received. In the case of this clone: Its antigen is currently unknown.

The rearrangement links TRBV9 to TRBJ2-5; 8 bases are a match to TRBD1. The clonotype comes from a human donor with non-small cell lung cancer whose response to radiotherapy plus ipilimumab could not be evaluated. Some clones in this sample may be carry-over from other donors' samples. Material: peripheral blood, obtained from a patient treated with radiotherapy plus ipilimumab. The CDR3 protein is CASSTRGGGQGDETQYF. CDR3 coding DNA: TGTGCCAGCAGCACGAGAGGAGGCGGACAGGGAGACGAGACCCAGTACTTC.